The TCR beta chain described here comes from a study of cytomegalovirus exposure and HLA in healthy donors. Study results and caveats: The availability of immune exposure information extended only to CMV serostatus. Reportedly, cytomegalovirus status was diagnosed with high sensitivity and specificity. According to a later analysis, donors in an Asian-associated ancestry cluster reportedly had fewer N-insertions than the roughly 670-donor mean. A later analysis reported that several of the most significant clusters appeared to be linked to common viral pathogens, among them Epstein-Barr virus.

It was with 60 Vbeta and 13 Jbeta primers that the PCR ran. This table comes from immunoSEQ multiplex PCR, and its TCRdb copy is limited to in-frame clones, with some not included. Of about 150,000 clones listed, about 72% are singletons. The V and J ends lost 1 base and 4 bases, in that order; junction bases with no gene match: 3. CDR3 size: 14 residues. Germline V gene data show CDR1 as MNHNY and CDR2 as SVGAGI (reference sequence). A word on this clone: The antigen is unknown.

This chain connects TRBV6-6 to TRBJ2-7; 8 positions agree with TRBD2. Input material: PBMCs. This receptor was obtained from a man aged 35 to 55 in good health and CMV-seronegative. The DNA of the CDR3 is TGTGCCAGCAGTTACTTGGCGGGGGGATACGAGCAGTACTTC. This translates into CASSYLAGGYEQYF.